This TCR beta chain derives from a study of cytomegalovirus exposure and HLA in healthy donors. It was healthy bone marrow donors who served as donors. While unrecorded immune exposures were likely, the donors were nominally healthy when sampled. Overall study findings and caveats: Reported performance of the classifier showed diagnosis of cytomegalovirus status with high specificity and sensitivity.

This CDR3 has 16 amino acids. The germline V gene encodes CDR1 MGHRA and CDR2 YSYEKL. V shed 1 base, J shed 11 bases, and the junction held 12 bases outside the gene matches. This clone was counted once. What it recognizes is unknown. A multiplex PCR was run with 60 Vbeta primers and 13 Jbeta primers. In the original analysis: Unique TCR beta chains totaled some 78 million in a later count, with around 11 million of them shared. The table came from immunoSEQ multiplex PCR; TCRdb's copy has only in-frame clones and leaves some out. V and J calls plus clone size are reproduced from that table; the DNA served to infer D and trimming. The sample has about 130,000 clones; about 81% are singletons.

The sequencing sample was made of PBMCs. V gene TRBV4-1 combines with J gene TRBJ1-1; 11 nucleotides match TRBD1. This clonotype originated in a woman aged 40-49 years in good health and CMV-seropositive. CDR3 loop: CASSQVPGQGGRRAFF. DNA of the CDR3: TGCGCCAGCAGCCAAGTACCGGGACAGGGGGGACGGCGGGCTTTCTTT.